This T cell receptor beta chain is drawn from a study of CD8 T cells in Susac syndrome. It was with random hexamers that roughly 0.45 to 1 ug RNA was reverse transcribed. TCRdb reprocessed the immunoSEQ multiplex PCR reads with MiXCR, giving one entry per CDR3 protein. The profile shows 150,000 to 200,000 distinct CDR3 sequences, around 95% of them singletons. This TCR was recovered from a human donor in good health. Specimen: CD4+ T cells from PBMCs.

CDR3 sequence (DNA): TGCGCCAGCAGCCAAGATGTGAGGACAGATACGCAGTATTTT. It codes for CASSQDVRTDTQYF. The chain uses TRBV4-3 and TRBJ2-3; D uncertain. The CDR3 is 14 residues long. The V end lost 0 bases, the J end lost 3 bases, and 7 bases lay between the germline ends. Germline values: CDR1 LGHNA, CDR2 YSLEER.